This T cell receptor (beta chain) appears in the sequencing data of a study of neoadjuvant nivolumab and ipilimumab in lung cancer. Study observations and caveats: Only two of four nivolumab-treated tumors gained richness and clonality by surgery.

Profiled with immunoSEQ multiplex PCR; TCRdb holds only in-frame clones, not every one. The table lists about 1,400 clones, 86% of them singletons, with approximately 3.5% in the top ten. On this clone: Its antigen remains unidentified.

V lost 5 bases and J 4 bases, leaving 11 bases between the germline ends. Germline CDR1 and CDR2: SGHTA and FQGNSA. The CDR3 covers 14 residues. This sample comprised adjacent normal lung tissue, obtained after neoadjuvant nivolumab, alone or with ipilimumab, at or shortly before surgery. The clonotype comes from an adult with non-small cell lung cancer. The V and J genes are TRBV7-2 and TRBJ2-2; TRBD1 might be the D (6 bases). The CDR3 DNA is TGTGCCAGCAGCGCGATACAGGGCACCGGGGAGCTGTTTTTT. Amino acids: CASSAIQGTGELFF. The variable domain in full, completed from reference TRBV7-2 and TRBJ2-2, reads GAGVSQSPSNKVTEKGKDVELRCDPISGHTALYWYRQSLGQGLEFLIYFQGNSAPDKSGLPSDRFSAERTGGSVSTLTIQRTQQEDSAVYLCASSAIQGTGELFFGEGSRLTVL.